The sequence of this T cell receptor (beta chain) was determined in a study of OX40 agonist ivuxolimab in advanced cancers. Study-wide background: Hepatocellular carcinoma, melanoma, renal cell or head and neck cancer affected the dose-escalation patients.

Study conclusions and caveats: At doses 0.1 to 3.0 mg/kg, CD4+ and CD8+ clones expanded.

The protocol was immunoSEQ multiplex PCR, while the TCRdb copy is restricted to in-frame clones and leaves out a portion. This sample yields roughly 56,000 clones, of which approximately 90% are seen a single time; 18% belongs to the top ten. The count of this clone is one. What it binds is not known. This CDR3 is 14 amino acids long. The J segment lost 8 bases and the V segment lost 5 bases, leaving 10 bases of the junction unmatched. Germline V gene data show CDR1 as SGHAT and CDR2 as FQNNGV. The chain couples TRBV11-2 to TRBJ1-2; the match to TRBD1 covers 8 bases. This receptor was taken from an adult with an advanced solid tumor such as melanoma, head and neck, liver or kidney cancer. This specimen consisted of CD4+ or CD8+ T cells sorted from blood, obtained in a trial of the OX40 agonist ivuxolimab. The CDR3: CASSQGAQWAGYTF. The CDR3 DNA follows: TGTGCCAGCAGCCAGGGGGCGCAGTGGGCCGGCTACACCTTC.